This entry is about one TCR beta chain. Its cognate antigen is unknown. The PCR had 60 Vbeta and 13 Jbeta primers. Assay: immunoSEQ multiplex PCR; the TCRdb copy retains only in-frame clones and omits some. Of under 150,000 clones listed, approximately 87% are singletons. The sample originates from a study of cytomegalovirus exposure and HLA in healthy donors. At the level of the study: One earlier analysis, a look at 150 million to 200 million T cells, found roughly 110 million unique TCR beta sequences.

Findings of the study overall: Likely technical artifact: a cluster of highly shared sequence variants. There were several of the most significant clusters that appeared linked to common viral pathogens in a later analysis. In an earlier analysis, most TCR beta V segments were productive about 87% or about 30% of the time.

The CDR3 consists of 15 residues. CDR1 is LGHNA, CDR2 YSLEER, per germline. J gave up 9 bases and V 0 bases, and 7 bases lay outside the gene matches. The sequence came from a man in his forties or fifties in good health and CMV-seronegative. Sequenced sample: PBMCs. The V gene is TRBV4-3, the J gene TRBJ2-1; 8 bases match TRBD1. The CDR3 nucleotides are TGCGCCAGCAGCCAAGATGCCAGGGGGCGGGGTGAGCAGTTCTTC. Its translation is CASSQDARGRGEQFF.